This TCR beta chain was captured by sequencing in a study of cytomegalovirus exposure and HLA in healthy donors. This PCR relied on a set of 60 Vbeta primers and 13 Jbeta primers. Produced via immunoSEQ multiplex PCR; TCRdb's table is partial and in-frame only. The sample records about 160,000 clones, 70% to 80% being singletons. This CDR3 has 16 residues. Trimming cost V 6 bases and J 0 bases; bases outside gene matches: 7. Germline CDR1 KGHSH, CDR2 LQKENI. Sequencing was carried out using PBMCs. V gene TRBV18 combines with J gene TRBJ2-2; 7 bases are shared with TRBD1. The receptor was derived from a man aged 18 to 30 in good health and CMV-seropositive. CDR3 sequence: CASSGRQGANTGELFF. The CDR3, as DNA: TGTGCCAGCTCGGGGAGACAGGGCGCGAACACCGGGGAGCTGTTTTTT.